A single sample gave rise to the 14 T cell receptor beta chains below, sequenced in a study of T cell changes during pregnancy in multiple sclerosis. Data came from immunoSEQ multiplex PCR; TCRdb stores just in-frame clones and leaves some out. Here the sample spans around 40,000 clones, roughly 91% being singletons. Specimen: CD4+ T cells from peripheral blood mononuclear cells, collected in the third trimester of pregnancy. Receptors originate from a female donor with multiple sclerosis, enrolled in a pregnancy study.

V gene TRBV14 combines with J gene TRBJ2-7, with TRBD1 matching over 7 bases. The CDR3 consists of 12 residues. CDR1 and CDR2 (germline): SGHDN, FVKESK. V lost 0 bases, J lost 11 bases, and 4 bases stayed unmatched. The CDR3 loop is CASSQEETGKYF. The CDR3 DNA reads as TGTGCCAGCAGCCAAGAAGAGACAGGGAAGTACTTC.

V and J are TRBV7-3 and TRBJ2-6; 9 bases match TRBD1. The CDR3 is made up of 16 amino acids. Germline lookup yields CDR1 SGHTA and CDR2 FQGTGA. V dropped 3 bases and J dropped 4; count of bases not matched to a gene: 4. For the CDR3, the DNA is TGTGCCAGCAGCTTGGGGACAGGGTTGGGGGCCAACGTCCTGACTTTC. Translation: CASSLGTGLGANVLTF.

J is TRBJ1-2 and V is TRBV7-6; D may be TRBD1 (6 bases). Germline loops: CDR1 SGHVS, CDR2 FNYEAQ. Deletions cut 7 bases from V and 1 base from J, with 19 bases between. The CDR3 sequence is 16 residues long. Written as DNA, the CDR3 is TGTGCCAGCACCCCCCAGCCCGGGGGGCTTAACTATGGCTACACCTTC. Its translation is CASTPQPGGLNYGYTF.

The rearrangement uses TRBV7-2 and TRBJ2-1, with 10 nucleotides matching TRBD2. The J segment lost 4 bases and the V segment lost 5 bases, leaving 5 bases of the junction unmatched. This CDR3 contains 15 residues. Per the germline V gene, CDR1 is SGHTA and CDR2 is FQGNSA. The CDR3 coding sequence is TGTGCCAGCAGCAGCAGCGGGGGGGTTTACAATGAGCAGTTCTTC. This codes for CASSSSGGVYNEQFF.

The genes are TRBV28 and TRBJ2-7; possible D gene TRBD2, 6 bases. The V and J ends lost 4 bases and 12 bases respectively, with 19 bases between them. The CDR3 runs to 13 residues. CDR1 and CDR2 from the germline V gene are MDHEN and SYDVKM. The CDR3 DNA is TGTGCCAGCAGTTACCTTCCCGGTGGGGGAGGGTACTTC. Encoded protein: CASSYLPGGGGYF.

The chain combines TRBV19 with TRBJ2-7; 11 bases agree with TRBD2. This CDR3 is built from 14 residues. The J segment lost 0 bases and the V segment lost 6 bases, leaving 1 base of the junction unmatched. The germline gives CDR1 LNHDA, CDR2 SQIVND (reference sequence). The CDR3: CASRLAGDSYEQYF. The CDR3 DNA is TGTGCCAGTAGACTAGCGGGGGACTCCTACGAGCAGTACTTC.

This clone was counted once. The chain joins TRBV10-1 to TRBJ2-7; TRBD2 matches 8 bases. In germline, CDR1 is WNHNN, CDR2 SYGVQD (reference sequence). This CDR3 spans 14 amino acids. After removal of 2 bases from V and 0 bases from J, the junction contained 0 bases not matched to a gene. The CDR3 bases are TGCGCCAGCAGTGAGAGCGGGAGCTCCTACGAGCAGTACTTC. Protein sequence: CASSESGSSYEQYF.

The rearrangement uses TRBV18 and TRBJ1-1, with D tentatively TRBD1 (5 bases). The V and J ends lost 4 bases and 1 base respectively, with 19 bases between them. Germline CDR1 and CDR2: KGHSH and LQKENI. The CDR3 covers 17 residues. As DNA, the CDR3 is TGTGCCAGCTCACGGGGGGGTCCTCCCGGATCGAACACTGAAGCTTTCTTT. Residues: CASSRGGPPGSNTEAFF.

The sample holds one count of this clone. This rearrangement joins TRBV19 to TRBJ2-3, with 8 bases matching TRBD1. Germline V CDR1 and CDR2: LNHDA, SQIVND (reference sequence). The ends lost 7 bases at V and 6 bases at J; junction bases unmatched: 6. The CDR3 has 13 residues. Written as DNA, the CDR3 is TGTGCCAGTAACGACAGGGGATGGGATACGCAGTATTTT. Translating gives CASNDRGWDTQYF.

The rearrangement links TRBV19 to TRBJ1-3; TRBD1 matches 8 bases. This CDR3 contains 17 residues. Germline assignment: CDR1 LNHDA and CDR2 SQIVND (reference sequence). After removal of 3 bases from V and 1 base from J, the junction contained 8 bases not matched to a gene. This CDR3 reads CASSIQHRGLSGNTIYF. As DNA, the CDR3 is TGTGCCAGTAGTATTCAACACAGGGGGTTATCTGGAAACACCATATATTTT.

This chain links TRBV4-2 with TRBJ2-5, with TRBD2 matching over 7 bases. The CDR3 runs to 13 residues. Germline loops: CDR1 LGHNA, CDR2 YNFKEQ. The V gene end was trimmed by 4 bases and the J gene end by 4 bases; junction bases not matched to a gene: 3. CDR3: CASSPREGETQYF. CDR3 DNA: TGTGCCAGCAGCCCCAGGGAGGGAGAGACCCAGTACTTC.

The chain links TRBV2 to TRBJ1-1; 10 nucleotides line up with TRBD1. The J segment lost 1 base and the V segment lost 6 bases, leaving 2 bases of the junction unmatched. CDR1 and CDR2 (germline): SNHLY, FYNNEI. The CDR3 runs to 14 residues. CDR3 sequence reads: CASSRQGANTEAFF. The CDR3 nucleotides are TGTGCCAGCAGCCGACAGGGGGCGAACACTGAAGCTTTCTTT.

This clone showed up just once. J is TRBJ2-1 and V is TRBV2, with 12 bases lining up with TRBD2. V gave up 6 bases and J gave up 0 bases; unmatched junction bases: 3. The CDR3 totals 16 residues. Germline CDR1 is SNHLY and CDR2 is FYNNEI. CDR3 residues: CASRELAGGSYNEQFF. CDR3 coding DNA: TGTGCCAGCAGAGAACTAGCGGGGGGCTCCTACAATGAGCAGTTCTTC.

The chain carries TRBV13 and TRBJ2-3, with 11 bases matching TRBD2. This CDR3 region has 19 residues. Trimming removed 6 bases from V and 2 bases from J; junction bases left unmatched: 16. Germline lookup yields CDR1 PRHDT and CDR2 FYEKMQ (reference sequence). The CDR3 sequence is CASRNRLAGHRIFTDTQYF. CDR3 nucleotide sequence: TGTGCCAGCAGGAATAGACTAGCGGGGCATCGTATCTTCACAGATACGCAGTATTTT.